The 30 T cell receptor beta chains listed next were all sequenced from one sample in a study of CD8 T cells in Susac syndrome. The authors reverse transcribed roughly 0.5 to 1 ug RNA with random hexamers. TCRdb recomputed calls from the immunoSEQ multiplex PCR reads with MiXCR, one row per CDR3 protein. Found here are around 20,000 distinct CDR3 sequences, 85% to 95% of them singletons; the top ten hold 0.2% to 0.3%. Sequenced input: CD8+ T cells from PBMCs. These receptors were collected from a human donor in good health.

This chain joins TRBV3-1 and TRBJ2-5; TRBD2 matches at 9 bases. Germline loops: CDR1 LGHDT, CDR2 YNNKEL (reference sequence). V lost 2 bases to trimming and J lost 2 bases; unmatched junction nucleotides: 6. The CDR3 loop spans 16 amino acids. CDR3 sequence reads: CASSQRTSVRQETQYF. In nucleotides, the CDR3 is TGTGCCAGCAGCCAAAGGACTAGCGTAAGGCAAGAGACCCAGTACTTC.

In its sample, this clonotype was seen once. The rearrangement links TRBV12-3 or TRBV12-4 to TRBJ1-1, with D possibly TRBD1 on 5 matching bases. This CDR3 is built from 12 residues. Trimming pared 3 bases from V and 7 bases from J, leaving 9 bases between. As DNA, the CDR3 is TGTGCCAGCAGTTTCCAGGGTATTGAAGCTTTCTTT. It translates to CASSFQGIEAFF.

This CDR3 reads CASSLSGGNTEAFF. CDR3 DNA sequence: TGCGCCAGCAGCTTGAGTGGCGGTAACACTGAAGCTTTCTTT. The chain couples TRBV5-1 to TRBJ1-1; D is ambiguous. Trimming removed 1 base from V and 2 bases from J, with 9 bases in between. Germline V gene lookup returns CDR1 SGHRS and CDR2 YFSETQ. The CDR3 sequence is 14 residues long. The full variable domain, rest sourced from reference TRBV5-1 and TRBJ1-1, is KAGVTQTPRYLIKTRGQQVTLSCSPISGHRSVSWYQQTPGQGLQFLFEYFSETQRNKGNFPGRFSGRQFSNSRSEMNVSTLELGDSALYLCASSLSGGNTEAFFGQGTRLTVV.

This clonotype showed up just once. The V call is TRBV28, the J call TRBJ2-7, with 7 bases fitting TRBD2. The CDR3 is 14 amino acids. Per germline, CDR1 MDHEN and CDR2 SYDVKM. Trimming took 2 bases from V and 2 from J; bases not matched to a gene: 3. CDR3 coding DNA: TGTGCCAGCAGTTTAAAGCGGGACCCCTACGAGCAGTACTTC. Translating it yields CASSLKRDPYEQYF. The whole variable domain, filled in from reference TRBV28 and TRBJ2-7, reads DVKVTQSSRYLVKRTGEKVFLECVQDMDHENMFWYRQDPGLGLRLIYFSYDVKMKEKGDIPEGYSVSREKKERFSLILESASTNQTSMYLCASSLKRDPYEQYFGPGTRLTVT.

The chain is built from TRBV29-1 and TRBJ2-1, with 7 bases lining up with TRBD2. The CDR3 has 15 residues. The germline V gene has CDR1 SQVTM and CDR2 ANQGSEA. V lost 6 bases to trimming and J lost 2 bases; unmatched junction nucleotides: 10. CDR3 protein: CSVAGGWGTYNEQFF. Written as DNA, the CDR3 is TGCAGCGTCGCCGGGGGGTGGGGTACCTACAATGAGCAGTTCTTC.

J is TRBJ2-1 and V is TRBV7-9, with TRBD2 matching over 13 bases. The J segment lost 6 bases and the V segment lost 4 bases, leaving 3 bases of the junction unmatched. Germline CDR1 reads SEHNR; CDR2 reads FQNEAQ (reference sequence). The CDR3 sequence is 15 residues long. This chain's CDR3 is CASSWTSGRINEQFF. The CDR3 DNA follows: TGTGCCAGCAGCTGGACTAGCGGGAGAATCAATGAGCAGTTCTTC.

V usage is TRBV14 and J usage is TRBJ2-3; no reliable D call. CDR1 and CDR2 from the germline V gene are SGHDN and FVKESK. CDR3 length equals 15 residues. Trimming pared 4 bases from V and 2 bases from J, leaving 13 bases between. The CDR3 spells CASSPGILHTDTQYF. CDR3 sequence (DNA): TGTGCCAGCAGCCCAGGCATACTCCACACAGATACGCAGTATTTT.

The rearrangement joins TRBV6-1 to TRBJ2-1; D is undetermined. The CDR3 is made up of 12 amino acids. Trimming took off 2 bases at V and 9 bases at J, with 8 bases between the two ends. The germline gives CDR1 MNHNS, CDR2 SASEGT. The CDR3 DNA follows: TGTGCCAGCAGTGAACGCGGTGGTGAGCAGTTCTTC. It yields the protein CASSERGGEQFF.

The chain links TRBV6-2 or TRBV6-3 to TRBJ2-1, with 9 bases identical to TRBD2. CDR1 and CDR2 from the germline V gene are MNHEY and SVGEGT. V dropped 0 bases and J dropped 0; count of bases not matched to a gene: 6. This CDR3 region has 18 residues. CDR3 coding DNA: TGTGCCAGCAGTTACTCGATCCTAGCGGGACCCTCCTACAATGAGCAGTTCTTC. This encodes CASSYSILAGPSYNEQFF.

This clonotype occurred once. The V call is TRBV4-2, the J call TRBJ1-1; D remains ambiguous. Germline V lookup: CDR1 LGHNA, CDR2 YNFKEQ. V lost 0 bases and J lost 1, with 3 bases in between. This CDR3 is built from 13 residues. CDR3 sequence reads: CASSQETNTEAFF. The DNA of the CDR3 is TGTGCCAGCAGCCAAGAGACGAACACTGAAGCTTTCTTT.

This chain joins TRBV7-2 and TRBJ1-2, with a possible D match to TRBD1 (5 bases). The CDR3 contains 12 residues. Deletions cut 3 bases from V and 8 bases from J, with 10 bases between. Per germline, CDR1 SGHTA and CDR2 FQGNSA. The CDR3 DNA is TGTGCCAGCAGCTTCCGGGAGGGGGGCTACACCTTC. Translating it yields CASSFREGGYTF.

The V and J genes are TRBV27 and TRBJ2-3; a weak D match, TRBD2 (6 bases). The CDR3 runs 14 residues. The germline V gene encodes CDR1 MNHEY and CDR2 SMNVEV (reference sequence). V lost 8 bases and J lost 0, with 12 bases in between. The CDR3 bases are TGTGCCAGCGCTACGGGACTCAGCACAGATACGCAGTATTTT. Translated, it gives CASATGLSTDTQYF.

The chain has TRBV7-8 and TRBJ2-1, with 8 bases matching TRBD2. The CDR3 loop spans 15 amino acids. V dropped 2 bases and J dropped 8; count of bases not matched to a gene: 8. The V gene's germline CDR1 is SGHVS and CDR2 FQNEAQ. The DNA for the CDR3 is TGTGCCAGCAGCTTACGGAGCGGGAGATTTGATGAGCAGTTCTTC. Protein: CASSLRSGRFDEQFF.

The chain is built from TRBV12-3 or TRBV12-4 and TRBJ2-1; TRBD2 aligns across 7 bases. The V gene end was trimmed by 7 bases and the J gene end by 4 bases; junction bases not matched to a gene: 13. CDR3 length: 16 amino acids. CDR3 nucleotides: TGTGCCAGCACCTTGGGTCCACTAGCGCCTTACAATGAGCAGTTCTTC. Its translation is CASTLGPLAPYNEQFF.

CDR3 in amino acids: CASSEGDGGYEPQHF. CDR3 sequence (DNA): TGTGCCAGCAGTGAAGGGGACGGGGGATATGAGCCCCAGCATTTT. The chain joins TRBV2 to TRBJ1-5, with D possibly being TRBD1 (5 bases). The V and J ends lost 1 base and 8 bases respectively, with 15 bases between them. The CDR3 is made up of 15 amino acids. The germline V gene encodes CDR1 SNHLY and CDR2 FYNNEI.

The chain has TRBV29-1 and TRBJ2-3; perhaps TRBD2 as D (6 bases). CDR1 is SQVTM, CDR2 ANQGSEA, per germline. V dropped 0 bases and J dropped 2 bases, with 12 bases sitting between them. CDR3 length: 15 residues. CDR3 loop: CSVEDRGGITDTQYF. CDR3 DNA: TGCAGCGTTGAAGATCGGGGCGGGATCACAGATACGCAGTATTTT.

The chain employs TRBV7-9 and TRBJ2-1; tentatively, D is TRBD1 or TRBD2 (7 bases each). Trimming removed 11 bases from V and 7 bases from J, with 21 bases in between. The CDR3 is made up of 14 amino acids. The germline gives CDR1 SEHNR, CDR2 FQNEAQ (reference sequence). The CDR3 DNA reads TGTGCCTCCACCGGGACAGCGGGATTAAATGAGCAGTTCTTC. The encoded protein is CASTGTAGLNEQFF.

This chain connects TRBV2 to TRBJ1-1, with TRBD1 matching over 7 bases. J gave up 1 base and V 4 bases, and 12 bases lay outside the gene matches. The V gene's germline CDR1 is SNHLY and CDR2 FYNNEI. This CDR3 contains 17 residues. DNA for the CDR3: TGTGCCAGCAGTGCCGAGGCACAGGGGAAGAAGAACACTGAAGCTTTCTTT. This encodes CASSAEAQGKKNTEAFF.

This chain uses TRBV10-2 with TRBJ2-3, with D maybe TRBD2 (5 bases). Trimming stripped 5 bases from V and 9 bases from J, with 6 bases between. The length of the CDR3 is 10 residues. Germline CDR1 and CDR2: WSHSY and SAAADI. The CDR3 protein is CASSTGTQYF. DNA for the CDR3: TGCGCCAGCAGTACGGGAACGCAGTATTTT.

The chain joins TRBV13 to TRBJ2-6, with D tentatively TRBD2 (6 bases). The germline V gene has CDR1 PRHDT and CDR2 FYEKMQ (reference sequence). The ends were cut back, 1 base at V and 0 bases at J, with 16 bases in the middle. The CDR3 extends over 19 amino acids. In nucleotides, the CDR3 is TGTGCCAGCAGCTTAGCGTTAGGACTACCTATCTCTGGGGCCAACGTCCTGACTTTC. This encodes CASSLALGLPISGANVLTF.

This chain uses TRBV28 with TRBJ1-1; D is unclear. Looked up from germline, CDR1 is MDHEN and CDR2 is SYDVKM. V lost 2 bases and J 1 base, leaving 5 bases between the germline ends. The CDR3 is 13 residues long. In DNA, the CDR3 is TGTGCCAGCAGTTTAGCGGGGAACACTGAAGCTTTCTTT. Translated: CASSLAGNTEAFF.

This clonotype has only one observation. The genes are TRBV11-2 and TRBJ1-3; no definite D call. CDR1 is SGHAT and CDR2 is FQNNGV in the germline V gene. V dropped 8 bases and J dropped 4 bases, with 12 bases sitting between them. The CDR3 sequence is 13 residues long. The CDR3 nucleotides read TGTGCCAGCCGGAGGGCAGGCGGAAACACCATATATTTT. Protein product: CASRRAGGNTIYF. The full variable domain, with the rest looked up from reference TRBV11-2 and TRBJ1-3, is EAGVAQSPRYKIIEKRQSVAFWCNPISGHATLYWYQQILGQGPKLLIQFQNNGVVDDSQLPKDRFSAERLKGVDSTLKIQPAKLEDSAVYLCASRRAGGNTIYFGEGSWLTVV.

V and J are TRBV12-3 or TRBV12-4 and TRBJ2-7; D is possibly TRBD1 or TRBD2 (5 bases each). Trimming removed 3 bases from V and 0 bases from J, with 9 bases in between. The CDR3 extends over 14 amino acids. CDR3 protein: CASSFGAISYEQYF. Written as DNA, the CDR3 is TGTGCCAGCAGTTTCGGGGCCATCTCCTACGAGCAGTACTTC.

The J gene is TRBJ1-1, the V gene TRBV5-1; D is unresolved. This CDR3 is 13 amino acids long. With 1 base removed from V and 0 bases from J, the gap between germline ends came to 4 bases. The germline gives CDR1 SGHRS, CDR2 YFSETQ. The CDR3 loop reads CASSLSLNTEAFF. The CDR3 DNA reads TGCGCCAGCAGCTTGTCACTGAACACTGAAGCTTTCTTT. The variable domain in full, with the rest retrieved from reference TRBV5-1 and TRBJ1-1, is KAGVTQTPRYLIKTRGQQVTLSCSPISGHRSVSWYQQTPGQGLQFLFEYFSETQRNKGNFPGRFSGRQFSNSRSEMNVSTLELGDSALYLCASSLSLNTEAFFGQGTRLTVV.

CDR3 loop: CASSTGDLNQPQHF. In DNA, the CDR3 is TGTGCCAGCAGCACAGGGGACCTCAATCAGCCCCAGCATTTT. This chain connects TRBV12-3 or TRBV12-4 to TRBJ1-5, with TRBD1 matching over 7 bases. V shed 6 bases and J 3 bases; nucleotides not matched to a gene: 5. This CDR3 has 14 amino acids.

The chain couples TRBV7-9 to TRBJ2-3; D is perhaps TRBD2 (5 bases). The CDR3 sequence is 15 residues long. Trimming removed 5 bases from V and 0 bases from J, with 12 bases in between. Per germline, CDR1 SEHNR and CDR2 FQNEAQ (reference sequence). The CDR3 sequence: CASSASGSSTDTQYF. In DNA form, the CDR3 reads TGTGCCAGCAGCGCTTCGGGGTCTAGCACAGATACGCAGTATTTT.

The chain uses TRBV7-6 and TRBJ2-3; D is unclear. CDR3 length: 12 residues. Deletions cut 5 bases from V and 2 bases from J, with 5 bases between. Per the germline V gene, CDR1 is SGHVS and CDR2 is FNYEAQ. In DNA, the CDR3 is TGTGCCAGCAGCGAAGCCACAGATACGCAGTATTTT. Translation: CASSEATDTQYF.

The chain couples TRBV5-4 to TRBJ1-3; 11 bases line up with TRBD1. The V segment lost 3 bases and the J segment 3 bases; nucleotides outside the gene matches: 8. The V gene's germline CDR1 is SGHNT and CDR2 YYREEE (reference sequence). This CDR3 contains 17 residues. In DNA, the CDR3 is TGTGCCAGCAGCTCGGTTGGGACAGGGGGATTTGGAAACACCATATATTTT. This gives the protein CASSSVGTGGFGNTIYF.

V usage is TRBV7-9 and J usage is TRBJ2-1; TRBD2 matches 9 bases. The CDR3 contains 17 residues. Germline V gives CDR1 SEHNR, CDR2 FQNEAQ (reference sequence). Germline trimming cut 4 bases from V and 7 bases from J; bases unmatched to any gene: 14. CDR3: CASSSWPGVAGANEQFF. The CDR3, as DNA: TGTGCCAGCAGCTCTTGGCCCGGGGTAGCGGGAGCGAATGAGCAGTTCTTC.

This rearrangement joins TRBV28 to TRBJ2-7; maybe TRBD1 (6 bases). V shed 5 bases and J shed 2 bases, with 16 bases lying between them. Per the germline V gene, CDR1 is MDHEN and CDR2 is SYDVKM. The CDR3 extends over 15 amino acids. The CDR3 bases are TGTGCCAGCAGTCCCAGTCCCACAGGGACCTACGAGCAGTACTTC. This gives the protein CASSPSPTGTYEQYF.